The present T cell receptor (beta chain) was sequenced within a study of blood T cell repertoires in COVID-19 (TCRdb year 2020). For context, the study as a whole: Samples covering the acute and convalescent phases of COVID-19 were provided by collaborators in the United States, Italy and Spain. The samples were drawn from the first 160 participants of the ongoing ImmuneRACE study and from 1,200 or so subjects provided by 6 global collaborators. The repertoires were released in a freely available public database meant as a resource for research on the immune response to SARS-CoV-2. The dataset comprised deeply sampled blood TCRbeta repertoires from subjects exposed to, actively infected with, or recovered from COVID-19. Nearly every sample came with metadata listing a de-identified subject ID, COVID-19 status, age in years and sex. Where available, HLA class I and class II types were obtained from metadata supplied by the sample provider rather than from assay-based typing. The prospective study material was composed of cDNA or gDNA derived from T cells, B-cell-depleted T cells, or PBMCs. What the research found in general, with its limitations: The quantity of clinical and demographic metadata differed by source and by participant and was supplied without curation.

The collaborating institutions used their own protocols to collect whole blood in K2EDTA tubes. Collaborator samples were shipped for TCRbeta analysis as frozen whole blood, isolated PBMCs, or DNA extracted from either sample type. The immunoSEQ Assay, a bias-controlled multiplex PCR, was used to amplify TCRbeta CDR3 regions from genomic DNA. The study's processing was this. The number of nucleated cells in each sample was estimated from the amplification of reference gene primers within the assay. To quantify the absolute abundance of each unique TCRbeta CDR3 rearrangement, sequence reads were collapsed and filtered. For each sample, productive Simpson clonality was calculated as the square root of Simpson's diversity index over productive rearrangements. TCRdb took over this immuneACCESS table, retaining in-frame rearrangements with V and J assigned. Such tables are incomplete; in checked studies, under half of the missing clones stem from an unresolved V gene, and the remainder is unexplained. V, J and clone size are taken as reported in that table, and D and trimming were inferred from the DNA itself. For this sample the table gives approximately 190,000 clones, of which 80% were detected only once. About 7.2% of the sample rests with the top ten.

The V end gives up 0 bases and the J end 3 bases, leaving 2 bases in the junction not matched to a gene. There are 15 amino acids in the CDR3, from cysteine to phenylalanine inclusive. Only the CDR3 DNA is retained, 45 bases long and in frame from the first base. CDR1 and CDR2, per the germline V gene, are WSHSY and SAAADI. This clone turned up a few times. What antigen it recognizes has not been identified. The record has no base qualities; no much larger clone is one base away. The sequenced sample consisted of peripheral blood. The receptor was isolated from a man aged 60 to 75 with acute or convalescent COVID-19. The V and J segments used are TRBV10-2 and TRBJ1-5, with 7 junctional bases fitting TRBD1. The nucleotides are TGCGCCAGCAGTGAGTCAGACAGGGCCAATCAGCCCCAGCATTTT. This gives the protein CASSESDRANQPQHF.